The 30 T cell receptor beta chains listed next were all sequenced from one sample in a study of shared T cell receptors in the human thymus. Clones were read by immunoSEQ multiplex PCR, and TCRdb kept only the in-frame ones, dropping some. In the table there are some 760,000 clones, approximately 85% of which are singletons. The sample also formed part of further work on human thymus T cells.

The sample was thymocytes. Source of these receptors: a girl less than two years old with a congenital heart defect.

This clone is a singleton in its sample. The chain is built from TRBV6-5 and TRBJ2-6, with unresolved D. From germline, CDR1 is MNHEY and CDR2 SVGAGI. The CDR3 consists of 15 residues. V was cut by 4 bases and J by 1 base, with 8 bases left in between. The CDR3 is CASSSQWSGANVLTF. Here the CDR3 DNA reads TGTGCCAGCAGTTCTCAGTGGTCTGGGGCCAACGTCCTGACTTTC.

J is TRBJ2-3 and V is TRBV12-5; TRBD2 agrees at 13 bases. V lost 2 bases and J lost 6; bases outside the gene matches: 11. This CDR3 has 18 residues. Germline V gene lookup returns CDR1 LGHNT and CDR2 FRNRAP. CDR3 in amino acids: CASGLNFLTSGGMDTQYF. The CDR3 bases are TGTGCTAGTGGTTTGAACTTCTTGACTAGCGGGGGGATGGATACGCAGTATTTT.

V and J are TRBV11-2 and TRBJ2-6; no clear D. This CDR3 has 15 residues. V was trimmed by 4 bases and J by 0 bases, leaving 7 bases between them. CDR1 is SGHAT, CDR2 FQNNGV, per germline. DNA of the CDR3: TGTGCCAGCAGCTCCTACAGCTCTGGGGCCAACGTCCTGACTTTC. It specifies CASSSYSSGANVLTF.

This chain links TRBV4-1 with TRBJ1-2, with 9 bases identical to TRBD1. CDR3 size: 14 residues. V gave up 1 base and J gave up 8 bases; unmatched junction bases: 5. Per the germline V gene, CDR1 is MGHRA and CDR2 is YSYEKL. CDR3 in amino acids: CASSQVRQGGGYTF. As DNA, the CDR3 is TGCGCCAGCAGCCAAGTTAGACAGGGGGGAGGCTACACCTTC.

V and J are TRBV7-9 and TRBJ2-3, with D maybe TRBD1 (7 bases). Germline CDR1 is SEHNR and CDR2 is FQNEAQ (reference sequence). The CDR3 length is 16 residues. Trimming removed 4 bases from V and 2 bases from J, with 16 bases in between. DNA for the CDR3: TGTGCCAGCAGCTCCACTTCCAGGGGGGACACAGATACGCAGTATTTT. This translates into CASSSTSRGDTDTQYF.

The rearrangement links TRBV19 to TRBJ1-1; perhaps TRBD1 as D (5 bases). There are 16 residues in the CDR3. Germline V gene data show CDR1 as LNHDA and CDR2 as SQIVND (reference sequence). The V end was cut by 0 bases, the J end by 6 bases, with 17 bases between. CDR3 sequence reads: CASSIDSPTVEPEAFF. For the CDR3, the DNA is TGTGCCAGTAGTATAGATTCGCCGACAGTGGAGCCTGAAGCTTTCTTT. Variable domain in full (rest from reference TRBV19 and TRBJ1-1): DGGITQSPKYLFRKEGQNVTLSCEQNLNHDAMYWYRQDPGQGLRLIYYSQIVNDFQKGDIAEGYSVSREKKESFPLTVTSAQKNPTAFYLCASSIDSPTVEPEAFFGQGTRLTVV.

This chain connects TRBV7-2 to TRBJ2-7; D possibly corresponds to TRBD1 (6 bases). CDR1 and CDR2 from the germline V gene are SGHTA and FQGNSA. Deletions cut 2 bases from V and 6 bases from J, with 17 bases between. The CDR3 has 15 residues. For the CDR3, the DNA is TGTGCCAGCAGCTTATCCACAGGGACGTCTTGCGAGCAGTACTTC. Its translation is CASSLSTGTSCEQYF.

The chain employs TRBV27 and TRBJ1-1; D is undetermined. In germline, CDR1 is MNHEY, CDR2 SMNVEV (reference sequence). The CDR3 length is 16 residues. Trimming took off 9 bases at V and 1 base at J, with 21 bases between the two ends. The CDR3 bases are TGTGCCAGAAAGATTAATAAGACCCTAGGGAACACTGAAGCTTTCTTT. This encodes CARKINKTLGNTEAFF.

This chain joins TRBV27 and TRBJ1-4; D might be TRBD1 (6 bases). V was cut by 7 bases and J by 5 bases, with 11 bases left in between. Germline CDR1 and CDR2: MNHEY and SMNVEV (reference sequence). The CDR3 has 13 amino acids. The CDR3 reads CASKVQGNEKLFF. The CDR3 DNA reads TGTGCCAGCAAGGTGCAGGGGAATGAAAAACTGTTTTTT.

J is TRBJ1-5 and V is TRBV10-3; D ambiguous. Germline CDR1 reads ENHRY; CDR2 reads SYGVKD. This CDR3 spans 14 amino acids. The V end was cut by 5 bases, the J end by 5 bases, with 13 bases between. The CDR3 region has the DNA TGTGCCATCAGTTTAGGACGGGAAGATCAGCCCCAGCATTTT. Residues: CAISLGREDQPQHF.

V usage is TRBV27 and J usage is TRBJ2-1; TRBD2 aligns across 7 bases. Germline-derived CDR1 and CDR2 are MNHEY and SMNVEV (reference sequence). Losses at the gene ends were 0 bases for V and 9 bases for J; bases not matched to a gene: 11. The CDR3 has 16 residues. For the CDR3, the DNA is TGTGCCAGCAGTTTATCCCGCCTTGGGGGGGTGGTTGAGCAGTTCTTC. Translated: CASSLSRLGGVVEQFF.

The chain couples TRBV29-1 to TRBJ1-2, with TRBD1 matching over 7 bases. Germline lookup yields CDR1 SQVTM and CDR2 ANQGSEA. The CDR3 sequence is 15 residues long. V shed 8 bases and J 4 bases; nucleotides not matched to a gene: 16. The CDR3 DNA sequence: TGCAGCACCTATTGGGCCGAGAGGGGGCTCTATGGCTACACCTTC. Translating it yields CSTYWAERGLYGYTF.

The chain recombines TRBV6-1 with TRBJ2-5, with 7 bases fitting TRBD2. The junction had 19 bases not matched to a gene; V was cut back by 2 bases and J by 4 bases. The CDR3 length is 19 residues. CDR1 MNHNS and CDR2 SASEGT come from the germline V gene. CDR3 sequence: CASSEIPSESGGLGETQYF. CDR3 nucleotides: TGTGCCAGCAGTGAAATTCCTAGTGAATCGGGAGGTCTAGGAGAGACCCAGTACTTC.

The chain combines TRBV27 with TRBJ1-4; TRBD1 matches at 8 bases. Unmatched junction bases numbered 17, after V lost 5 bases and J lost 3 bases. There are 19 residues in the CDR3. The germline gives CDR1 MNHEY, CDR2 SMNVEV (reference sequence). Written as DNA, the CDR3 is TGTGCCAGCAGTAGACTTGCCCGGACAGGGAGGGCAGCTAATGAAAAACTGTTTTTT. Protein sequence: CASSRLARTGRAANEKLFF.

V usage is TRBV10-3 and J usage is TRBJ2-3, with D unclear. Germline V gene lookup returns CDR1 ENHRY and CDR2 SYGVKD. The CDR3 length is 13 residues. Trimming took 4 bases from V and 3 from J, leaving 8 bases between them. This CDR3 is CAISGLRTDTQYF. The CDR3 coding sequence is TGTGCCATCAGTGGACTGAGGACAGATACGCAGTATTTT.

The chain combines TRBV5-4 with TRBJ2-7; 7 positions match TRBD1. The J segment lost 2 bases and the V segment lost 2 bases, leaving 10 bases of the junction unmatched. Per germline, CDR1 SGHNT and CDR2 YYREEE (reference sequence). The CDR3 has 16 residues. The CDR3 is CASSFRPTGVAYEQYF. The CDR3 nucleotides read TGTGCCAGCAGCTTTCGCCCTACAGGGGTGGCCTACGAGCAGTACTTC.

CDR3 in amino acids: CASARPPGFYGYTF. In DNA form, the CDR3 reads TGTGCCAGCGCTCGGCCCCCGGGGTTCTATGGCTACACCTTC. The chain recombines TRBV9 with TRBJ1-2; D is unresolved. The CDR3 has 14 amino acids. V was trimmed by 7 bases and J by 4 bases, leaving 17 bases between them. Germline values: CDR1 SGDLS, CDR2 YYNGEE.

V usage is TRBV7-2 and J usage is TRBJ2-3, with D possibly matching TRBD2 (6 bases). The CDR3 length is 16 residues. Germline V gene lookup returns CDR1 SGHTA and CDR2 FQGNSA. Trimming took 1 base from V and 1 from J, leaving 12 bases between them. CDR3 sequence (DNA): TGTGCCAGCAGCTTAGGGACCCGGGACTGCACAGATACGCAGTATTTT. Amino acids: CASSLGTRDCTDTQYF.

Concerning this clone itself: At the DNA level, this CDR3 is encoded by other sequences in the same sample as well. V usage is TRBV27 and J usage is TRBJ1-5, with a possible D match to TRBD1 (5 bases). Germline V gene lookup returns CDR1 MNHEY and CDR2 SMNVEV (reference sequence). V was trimmed by 2 bases and J by 1 base, leaving 6 bases between them. CDR3 length: 14 amino acids. As DNA, the CDR3 is TGTGCCAGCAGTTTAGGGGGGAGCAATCAGCCCCAGCATTTT. Protein product: CASSLGGSNQPQHF.

V is TRBV11-2 and J is TRBJ1-5; 7 positions match TRBD1. This CDR3 has 18 residues. V shed 0 bases and J 5 bases; nucleotides not matched to a gene: 13. Germline V gives CDR1 SGHAT, CDR2 FQNNGV. The CDR3, as DNA: TGTGCCAGCAGCTTAGATCGGCGACTGGACAGGCCCGATCAGCCCCAGCATTTT. Its translation: CASSLDRRLDRPDQPQHF. Based on the CDR3 plus reference TRBV11-2 and TRBJ1-5, the full variable domain is EAGVAQSPRYKIIEKRQSVAFWCNPISGHATLYWYQQILGQGPKLLIQFQNNGVVDDSQLPKDRFSAERLKGVDSTLKIQPAKLEDSAVYLCASSLDRRLDRPDQPQHFGDGTRLSIL.

The chain uses TRBV9 and TRBJ1-2, with 10 bases that match TRBD1. CDR3 length: 15 residues. The J segment lost 7 bases and the V segment lost 4 bases, leaving 10 bases of the junction unmatched. CDR1 is SGDLS, CDR2 YYNGEE, per germline. The CDR3 nucleotides are TGTGCCAGCAGCATAGCCCCGGGACAGGGGTGTGGCTACACCTTC. This encodes CASSIAPGQGCGYTF.

Only a few counts were recorded for this clone. The chain uses TRBV15 and TRBJ1-2; TRBD1 matches at 7 bases. CDR3 length: 12 amino acids. The junction had 4 bases not matched to a gene; V was cut back by 6 bases and J by 6 bases. Looked up from germline, CDR1 is LNHNV and CDR2 is YYDKDF (reference sequence). The CDR3: CATSTDRDGYTF. DNA for the CDR3: TGTGCCACCAGTACTGACAGGGATGGCTACACCTTC.

CDR3 sequence: CASSSGTSGGPPHRYEQYF. The CDR3 bases are TGTGCCAGCAGTTCCGGGACTAGCGGGGGACCGCCCCATCGATACGAGCAGTACTTC. The rearrangement uses TRBV27 and TRBJ2-7; 14 bases are a match to TRBD2. From germline, CDR1 is MNHEY and CDR2 SMNVEV (reference sequence). Trimming cost V 4 bases and J 4 bases; bases outside gene matches: 15. The CDR3 consists of 19 residues.

In its sample, this clone was seen once. This chain uses TRBV2 with TRBJ1-1; D perhaps matches TRBD1 (6 bases). CDR3 length: 12 residues. With 9 bases removed from V and 1 base from J, the gap between germline ends came to 9 bases. Germline lookup yields CDR1 SNHLY and CDR2 FYNNEI. Written as DNA, the CDR3 is TGTGCCAGACCGACAGGGAACACTGAAGCTTTCTTT. Its translation: CARPTGNTEAFF.

The gene calls are TRBV27 and TRBJ1-1, with 12 bases matching TRBD1. CDR1 and CDR2 from the germline V gene are MNHEY and SMNVEV (reference sequence). This CDR3 spans 15 amino acids. The junction had 7 bases not matched to a gene; V was cut back by 5 bases and J by 6 bases. CDR3 protein: CASSLRDRGQSEAFF. CDR3 nucleotides: TGTGCCAGCAGTCTCCGGGACAGGGGGCAGTCTGAAGCTTTCTTT.

The chain couples TRBV14 to TRBJ2-7; no firm D call. V was shortened by 1 base and J by 1 base, with 14 bases between the two germline ends. CDR1 is SGHDN and CDR2 is FVKESK in the germline V gene. This CDR3 is 16 amino acids long. The CDR3 DNA sequence: TGTGCCAGCAGCCAAGGGGCCACAGTGAGATCCTACGAGCAGTACTTC. It translates to CASSQGATVRSYEQYF. The full variable domain, rest sourced from reference TRBV14 and TRBJ2-7, is EAGVTQFPSHSVIEKGQTVTLRCDPISGHDNLYWYRRVMGKEIKFLLHFVKESKQDESGMPNNRFLAERTGGTYSTLKVQPAELEDSGVYFCASSQGATVRSYEQYFGPGTRLTVT.

V gene TRBV4-1 combines with J gene TRBJ1-4; D may be TRBD1 (6 bases). This CDR3 has 15 amino acids. V was shortened by 2 bases and J by 7 bases, with 14 bases between the two germline ends. The germline V gene encodes CDR1 MGHRA and CDR2 YSYEKL. CDR3 coding DNA: TGCGCCAGCAGCCAACGGACAGCGAAGGGTGAAAAACTGTTTTTT. Residues: CASSQRTAKGEKLFF.

Only one count was recorded for this clone. The chain employs TRBV19 and TRBJ1-2, with D maybe TRBD1 (6 bases). Per the germline V gene, CDR1 is LNHDA and CDR2 is SQIVND (reference sequence). V was pared by 1 base and J by 2 bases, with 8 bases between. CDR3 size: 14 residues. The CDR3 nucleotides are TGTGCCAGTAGTATAGGGGGACACAACTATGGCTACACCTTC. This translates into CASSIGGHNYGYTF.

The CDR3 sequence: CATSRDKNRLASTEAFF. The DNA for the CDR3 is TGTGCCACCAGCAGAGATAAGAACAGGTTGGCTTCGACTGAAGCTTTCTTT. This chain joins TRBV15 and TRBJ1-1; D possibly corresponds to TRBD1 (5 bases). CDR1 is LNHNV, CDR2 YYDKDF, per germline (reference sequence). Trimming cost V 0 bases and J 5 bases, with 19 bases left between them. The CDR3 has 17 amino acids.

V is TRBV4-2 and J is TRBJ1-1; D not certain. The CDR3 is 14 amino acids. Germline V gene sequence: CDR1 LGHNA, CDR2 YNFKEQ. V was clipped by 3 bases and J by 5 bases, with 13 bases between them. In DNA, the CDR3 is TGTGCCAGCAGCCACCCCTCGGAGGCAACTGAAGCTTTCTTT. Translation gives CASSHPSEATEAFF.